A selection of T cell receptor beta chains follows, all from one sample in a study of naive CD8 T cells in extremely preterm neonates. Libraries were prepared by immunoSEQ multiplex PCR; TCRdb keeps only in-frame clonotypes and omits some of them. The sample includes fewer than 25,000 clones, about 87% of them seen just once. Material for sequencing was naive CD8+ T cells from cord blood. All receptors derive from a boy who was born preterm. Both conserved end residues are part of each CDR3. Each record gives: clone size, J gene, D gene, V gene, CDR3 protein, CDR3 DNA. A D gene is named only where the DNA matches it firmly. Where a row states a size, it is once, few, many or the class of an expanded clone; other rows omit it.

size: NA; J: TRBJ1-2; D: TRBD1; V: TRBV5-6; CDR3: CASSLGTGGGYTF; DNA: TGTGCCAGCAGCTTGGGGACAGGGGGCGGCTACACCTTC
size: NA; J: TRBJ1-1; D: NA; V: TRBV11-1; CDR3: CASSLRVFDNTEAFF; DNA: TGTGCCAGCAGCTTAAGAGTTTTCGATAACACTGAAGCTTTCTTT
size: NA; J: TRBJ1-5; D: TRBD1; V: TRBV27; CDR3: CASSLVGGYSNQPQHF; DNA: TGTGCCAGCAGTTTAGTAGGGGGCTATAGCAATCAGCCCCAGCATTTT
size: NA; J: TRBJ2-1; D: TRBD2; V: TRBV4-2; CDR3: CASSQENERGLNEQFF; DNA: TGTGCCAGCAGCCAAGAAAACGAGCGGGGCCTCAATGAGCAGTTCTTC
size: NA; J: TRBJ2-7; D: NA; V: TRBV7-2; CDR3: CASSFYEQYF; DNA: TGTGCCAGCAGCTTCTACGAGCAGTACTTC
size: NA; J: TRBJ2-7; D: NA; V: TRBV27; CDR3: CASSFARFNREQYF; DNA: TGTGCCAGCAGTTTCGCCCGGTTTAATAGGGAGCAGTACTTC
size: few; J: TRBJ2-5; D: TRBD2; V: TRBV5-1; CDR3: CASSLAGGYQETQYF; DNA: TGCGCCAGCAGCTTGGCGGGGGGGTACCAAGAGACCCAGTACTTC
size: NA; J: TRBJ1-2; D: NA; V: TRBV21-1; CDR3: CASTAGTSNYGYTF; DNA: TGTGCCAGCACCGCCGGGACATCTAACTATGGCTACACCTTC
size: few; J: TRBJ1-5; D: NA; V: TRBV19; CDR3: CASSMGNQPQHF; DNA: TGTGCCAGTAGTATGGGCAATCAGCCCCAGCATTTT
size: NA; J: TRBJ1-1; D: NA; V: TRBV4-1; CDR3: CASSQFGQNTEAFF; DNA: TGCGCCAGCAGCCAATTTGGACAGAACACTGAAGCTTTCTTT
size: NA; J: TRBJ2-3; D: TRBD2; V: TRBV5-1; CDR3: CASSLFQRGPDTQYF; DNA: TGCGCCAGCAGCTTGTTCCAGCGGGGGCCAGATACGCAGTATTTT
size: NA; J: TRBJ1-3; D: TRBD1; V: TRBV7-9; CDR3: CASRTGSGNTIYF; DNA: TGTGCCAGCAGGACAGGGTCTGGAAACACCATATATTTT
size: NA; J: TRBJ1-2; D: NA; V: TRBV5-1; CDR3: CASSPPRQGSGYTF; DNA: TGCGCCAGCAGCCCCCCTCGGCAGGGATCGGGCTACACCTTC
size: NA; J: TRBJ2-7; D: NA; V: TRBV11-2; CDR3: CASSLDSSYEQYF; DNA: TGTGCCAGCAGCTTGGACAGCTCCTACGAGCAGTACTTC
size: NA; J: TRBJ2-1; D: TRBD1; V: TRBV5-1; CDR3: CASSPTGHNEQFF; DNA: TGCGCCAGCAGCCCGACAGGGCACAATGAGCAGTTCTTC
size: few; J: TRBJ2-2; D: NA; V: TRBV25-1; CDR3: CASSEYNTGELFF; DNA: TGTGCCAGCAGTGAATACAACACCGGGGAGCTGTTTTTT
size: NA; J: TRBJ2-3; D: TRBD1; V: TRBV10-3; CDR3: CAISGTGGTDTQYF; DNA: TGTGCCATCAGTGGGACAGGGGGCACAGATACGCAGTATTTT
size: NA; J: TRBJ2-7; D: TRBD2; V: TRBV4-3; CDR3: CASSGTSSYEQYF; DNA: TGCGCCAGCAGCGGGACTAGCTCCTACGAGCAGTACTTC